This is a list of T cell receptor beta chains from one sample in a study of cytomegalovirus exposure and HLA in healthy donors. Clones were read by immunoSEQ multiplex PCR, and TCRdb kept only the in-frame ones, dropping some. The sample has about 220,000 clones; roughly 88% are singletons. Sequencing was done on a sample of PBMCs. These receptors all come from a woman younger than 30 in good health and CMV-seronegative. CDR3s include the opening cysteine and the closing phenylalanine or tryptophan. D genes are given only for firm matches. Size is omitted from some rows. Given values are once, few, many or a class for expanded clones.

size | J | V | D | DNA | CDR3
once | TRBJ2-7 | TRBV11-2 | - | TGTGCCAGCAGCTTAGCGTCATCGGTTATAGAGCAGTACTTC | CASSLASSVIEQYF
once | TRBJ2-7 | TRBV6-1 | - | TGTGCCAGCAGTACCCGACTGGAGCTCGTTGACGAGCAGTACTTC | CASSTRLELVDEQYF
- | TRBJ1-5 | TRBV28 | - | TGTGCCAGCAGTTTATGGGCAGGGGTAGGCAATCAGCCCCAGCATTTT | CASSLWAGVGNQPQHF
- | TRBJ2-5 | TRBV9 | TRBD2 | TGTGCCAGCAGCGTAGGACTAGCGGGAGCGGAGACCCAGTACTTC | CASSVGLAGAETQYF
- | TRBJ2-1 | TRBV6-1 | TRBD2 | TGTGCCAGCAACGGACTAGCTGAACGCTACAATGAGCAGTTCTTC | CASNGLAERYNEQFF
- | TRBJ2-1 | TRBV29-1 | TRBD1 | TGCAGCGTTGAAGCAGAGGGGGCCGCCTACAATGAGCAGTTCTTC | CSVEAEGAAYNEQFF
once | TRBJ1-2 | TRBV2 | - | TGTGCCAGCAGTGAGGGGGGAGCTAACTATGGCTACACCTTC | CASSEGGANYGYTF
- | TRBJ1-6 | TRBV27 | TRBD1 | TGTGCCAGCAGTTCCTCCGGGACAGTGCGATCACCCCTCCACTTT | CASSSSGTVRSPLHF
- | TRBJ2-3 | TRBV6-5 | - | TGTGCCAGCAGTCGTACGGCAGATACGCAGTATTTT | CASSRTADTQYF
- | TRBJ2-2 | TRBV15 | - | TGTGCCACCAGCAGAGATTTTCGGCAGGCGAACACCGGGGAGCTGTTTTTT | CATSRDFRQANTGELFF
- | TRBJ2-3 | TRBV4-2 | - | TGTGCCAGCAGCGCCAGGGATAGGGGCAGCACAGATACGCAGTATTTT | CASSARDRGSTDTQYF
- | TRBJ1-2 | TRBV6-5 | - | TGTGCCACCCGCGCAGGGGTTAACTATGGCTACACCTTC | CATRAGVNYGYTF
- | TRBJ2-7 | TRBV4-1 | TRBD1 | TGCGCCAGCAGCCAAGTAGGGGACAGGCGGGAGCAGTACTTC | CASSQVGDRREQYF
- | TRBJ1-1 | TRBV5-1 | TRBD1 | TGCGCCAGCAGCTGGGACAGGACCATGAACACTGAAGCTTTCTTT | CASSWDRTMNTEAFF
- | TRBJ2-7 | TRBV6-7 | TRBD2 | TGTGCCAGCAGTTGGGTACTAGCGGGGGGGTACGAGCAGTACTTC | CASSWVLAGGYEQYF
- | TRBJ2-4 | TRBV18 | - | TGTGCCAGCTCACCAAGTCTAGCCACGTCGGACATTCAGTACTTC | CASSPSLATSDIQYF
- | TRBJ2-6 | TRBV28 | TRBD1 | TGTGCCAGCAGCCCTCCTCCAGACAGGGCGGGCTCTGGGGCCAACGTCCTGACTTTC | CASSPPPDRAGSGANVLTF
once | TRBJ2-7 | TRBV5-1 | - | TGCGCCAGCAGCTTGGTTGGCTTCCACGAGCAGTACTTC | CASSLVGFHEQYF
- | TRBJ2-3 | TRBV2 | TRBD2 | TGTGCCAGCGGGCGGGAGGAGTCAGATACGCAGTATTTT | CASGREESDTQYF
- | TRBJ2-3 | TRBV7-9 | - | TGTGCCAGCAGCTTAATATTGGATACGCAGTATTTT | CASSLILDTQYF
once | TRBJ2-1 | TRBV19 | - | TGTGCCAGTTGGGGGCAGGGCTTCTACAATGAGCAGTTCTTC | CASWGQGFYNEQFF
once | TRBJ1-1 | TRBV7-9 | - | TGTGCCAGCAGCTTAGGTGGGGGGATTAACGCTGAAGCTTTCTTT | CASSLGGGINAEAFF
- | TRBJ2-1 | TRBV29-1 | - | TGCAGCGTTGTGATAGTGGGAGTCGGTGAGCAGTTCTTC | CSVVIVGVGEQFF
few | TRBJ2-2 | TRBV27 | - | TGTGCCAGCAGCCCAGGGAACGGGGAGCTGTTTTTT | CASSPGNGELFF
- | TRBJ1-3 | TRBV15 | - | TGTGCCACCAGCAGAGGCCCGGCAGGTACTAGCTCTGGAAACACCATATATTTT | CATSRGPAGTSSGNTIYF
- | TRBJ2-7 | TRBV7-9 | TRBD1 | TGTGCCAGCAGCTTAGCAGGGGGCGCGGTCTACGAGCAGTACTTC | CASSLAGGAVYEQYF
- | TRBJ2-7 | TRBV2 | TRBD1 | TGTGCCAGCAGTGAAGCCCCGGGACAGCCGGGCGAGCAGTACTTC | CASSEAPGQPGEQYF
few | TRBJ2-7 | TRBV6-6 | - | TGTGCCAGCAGTTACCGAGGCTTCTACGAGCAGTACTTC | CASSYRGFYEQYF
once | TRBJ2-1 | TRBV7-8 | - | TGTGCCAGCAGCGTCCGCAGCGGCAGCTCCTACAATGAGCAGTTCTTC | CASSVRSGSSYNEQFF
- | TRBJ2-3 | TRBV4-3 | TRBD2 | TGCGCCAGCAGCCAAGACTCGACTAGCGGACTCACAGATACGCAGTATTTT | CASSQDSTSGLTDTQYF
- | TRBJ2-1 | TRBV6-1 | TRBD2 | TGTGCCAGCATGACTAGCGGTAACAATGAGCAGTTCTTC | CASMTSGNNEQFF
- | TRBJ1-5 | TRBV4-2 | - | TGTGCCAGCAGCCAAAAATGGGGGGGCAATCAGCCCCAGCATTTT | CASSQKWGGNQPQHF
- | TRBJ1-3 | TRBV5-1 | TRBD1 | TGCGCCAGCAGCGGGAACAGGGGGGGCTCTGGAAACACCATATATTTT | CASSGNRGGSGNTIYF
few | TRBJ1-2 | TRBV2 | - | TGTGCCAGCAGTGGGGCCCTTTTCGGAGGGGTCTATGGCTACACCTTC | CASSGALFGGVYGYTF
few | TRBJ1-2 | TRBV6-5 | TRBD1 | TGTGCCAGCAGTTACAGGACAGGCGCTGGCTACACCTTC | CASSYRTGAGYTF
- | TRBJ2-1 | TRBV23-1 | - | TGCGCCAGCCTCTTGTCGGAGGCCTATTCGTCCTACAATGAGCAGTTCTTC | CASLLSEAYSSYNEQFF
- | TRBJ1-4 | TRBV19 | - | TGTGCCAGTAGTATTCCTTGGGGAGGCGGTGAAAAACTGTTTTTT | CASSIPWGGGEKLFF
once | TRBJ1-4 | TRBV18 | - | TGTGCCAGCTCACAGCGGAAAAAACTGTTTTTT | CASSQRKKLFF
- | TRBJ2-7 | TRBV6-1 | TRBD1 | TGTGCCAGCAGTGAACCGGGACAGGTCAGGTACGAGCAGTACTTC | CASSEPGQVRYEQYF
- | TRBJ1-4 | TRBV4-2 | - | TGTGCCAGCAGCCCGGACTCCGGGGGAAAACTGTTTTTT | CASSPDSGGKLFF
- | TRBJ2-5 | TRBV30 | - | TGTGCCTGCAGGGATCAAGAGACCCAGTACTTC | CACRDQETQYF
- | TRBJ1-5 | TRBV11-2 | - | TGTGCCAGCGCCAATACGGGGGAAGTTTCTCAGCCCCAGCATTTT | CASANTGEVSQPQHF
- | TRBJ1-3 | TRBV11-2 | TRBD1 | TGTGCCAGCAGCTCACAGGGGATGGCTGGAAACACCATATATTTT | CASSSQGMAGNTIYF
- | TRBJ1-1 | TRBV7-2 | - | TGTGCCAGCAGCTTAGTGGTAGACACTGAAGCTTTCTTT | CASSLVVDTEAFF
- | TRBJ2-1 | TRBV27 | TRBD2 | TGTGCCAGCAGTACCTCCCCGGGAGGTTACAATGAGCAGTTCTTC | CASSTSPGGYNEQFF
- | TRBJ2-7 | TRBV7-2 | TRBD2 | TGTGCCAGCAGCGAGGGGCGCGGGAGTATCTACGAGCAGTACTTC | CASSEGRGSIYEQYF
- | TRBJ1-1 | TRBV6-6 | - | TGTGCCTACCGGACTTACATGAACACTGAAGCTTTCTTT | CAYRTYMNTEAFF